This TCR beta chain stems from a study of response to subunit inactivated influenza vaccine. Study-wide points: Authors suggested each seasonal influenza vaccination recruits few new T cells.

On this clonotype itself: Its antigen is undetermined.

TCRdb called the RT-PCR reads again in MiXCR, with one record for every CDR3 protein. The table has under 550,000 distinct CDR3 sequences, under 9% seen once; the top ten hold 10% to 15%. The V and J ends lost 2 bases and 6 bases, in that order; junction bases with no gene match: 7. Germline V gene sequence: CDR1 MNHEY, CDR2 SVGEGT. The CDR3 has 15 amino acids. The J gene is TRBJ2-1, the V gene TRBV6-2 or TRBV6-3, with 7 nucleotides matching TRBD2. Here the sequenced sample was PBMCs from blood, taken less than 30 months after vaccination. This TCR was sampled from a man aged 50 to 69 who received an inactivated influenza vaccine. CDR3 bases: TGTGCCAGCAGTTACGACTCTAGCGGAGGCAATGAGCAGTTCTTC. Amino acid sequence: CASSYDSSGGNEQFF.